This T cell receptor beta chain was sequenced during a study of response to subunit inactivated influenza vaccine. General study points: Each seasonal influenza vaccination, the authors suggested, recruits few new T cells.

This clonotype was observed a handful of times. Its target is unknown. This CDR3 is built from 14 residues. Germline CDR1 reads DFQATT; CDR2 reads SNEGSKA (reference sequence). The V gene lost 5 bases and the J gene lost 1 base, with 15 bases spanning the gap. TCRdb processed the RT-PCR reads anew with MiXCR; each CDR3 protein has one entry. The data hold about 530,000 distinct CDR3 sequences, with under 15% observed a single time. The sequence derives from a man aged 50 to 59 who received an inactivated influenza vaccine. The rearrangement uses TRBV20-1 and TRBJ2-7, with D maybe TRBD1 (6 bases). This sample comprised PBMCs from blood, obtained roughly 46 days after vaccination. CDR3 sequence (DNA): TGCAGTGCTTCAGACAGGCGCTATTCCTACGAGCAGTACTTC. Translation: CSASDRRYSYEQYF.